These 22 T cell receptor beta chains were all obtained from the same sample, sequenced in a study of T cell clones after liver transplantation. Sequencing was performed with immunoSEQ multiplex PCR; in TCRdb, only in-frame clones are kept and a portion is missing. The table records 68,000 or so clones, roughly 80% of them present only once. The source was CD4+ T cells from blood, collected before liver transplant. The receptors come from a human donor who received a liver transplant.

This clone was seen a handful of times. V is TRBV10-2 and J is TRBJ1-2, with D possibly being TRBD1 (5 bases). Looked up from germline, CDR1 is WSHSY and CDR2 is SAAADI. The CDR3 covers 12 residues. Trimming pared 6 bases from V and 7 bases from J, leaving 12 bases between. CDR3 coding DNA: TGCGCCAGCAGCTCGCCGGGGCTTGGCTACACCTTC. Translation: CASSSPGLGYTF.

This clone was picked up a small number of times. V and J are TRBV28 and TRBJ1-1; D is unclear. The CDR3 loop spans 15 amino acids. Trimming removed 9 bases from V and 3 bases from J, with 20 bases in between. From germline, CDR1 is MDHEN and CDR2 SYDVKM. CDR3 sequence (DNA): TGTGCCAGTTACAGTTTATGGGCTAGGGACACTGAAGCTTTCTTT. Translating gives CASYSLWARDTEAFF.

The CDR3 sequence is CASSSGLAFDNEQFF. CDR3 bases: TGTGCCAGCAGCTCAGGACTAGCGTTTGACAATGAGCAGTTCTTC. This chain uses TRBV7-2 with TRBJ2-1; 9 nucleotides match TRBD2. This CDR3 has 15 amino acids. Germline CDR1 and CDR2: SGHTA and FQGNSA. The junction had 6 bases not matched to a gene; V was cut back by 4 bases and J by 5 bases.

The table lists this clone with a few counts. The CDR3 DNA is TGTGCCAGCAGTTACTCGGACAGGGGCTATCGCCGCGAGCAGTACTTC. Encoded protein: CASSYSDRGYRREQYF. The gene calls are TRBV6-6 and TRBJ2-7, with 9 nucleotides matching TRBD1. The CDR3 runs 16 residues. V was pared by 0 bases and J by 6 bases, with 9 bases of the junction left unmatched. Germline CDR1 reads MNHNY; CDR2 reads SVGAGI (reference sequence).

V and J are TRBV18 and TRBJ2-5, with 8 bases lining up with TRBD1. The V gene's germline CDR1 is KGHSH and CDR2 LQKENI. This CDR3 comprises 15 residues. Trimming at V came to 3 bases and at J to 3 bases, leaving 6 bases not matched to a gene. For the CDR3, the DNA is TGTGCCAGCTCACCTCCCGGGGACAGGAAAGAGACCCAGTACTTC. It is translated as CASSPPGDRKETQYF.

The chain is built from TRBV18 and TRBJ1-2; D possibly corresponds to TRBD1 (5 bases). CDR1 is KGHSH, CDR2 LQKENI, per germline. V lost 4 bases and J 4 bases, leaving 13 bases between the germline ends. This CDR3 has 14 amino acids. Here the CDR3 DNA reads TGTGCCAGCTCACAACAACAGGAATTCTATGGCTACACCTTC. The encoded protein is CASSQQQEFYGYTF.

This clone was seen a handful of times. CDR3 loop: CASSLGDSSSYEQYF. Written as DNA, the CDR3 is TGTGCCAGCAGCTTAGGGGACAGTTCCTCCTACGAGCAGTACTTC. The chain joins TRBV11-2 to TRBJ2-7, with TRBD1 matching 7 bases. Germline V gene data show CDR1 as SGHAT and CDR2 as FQNNGV. With V trimmed by 1 base and J by 0 bases, 3 bases remained unmatched. The CDR3 consists of 15 residues.

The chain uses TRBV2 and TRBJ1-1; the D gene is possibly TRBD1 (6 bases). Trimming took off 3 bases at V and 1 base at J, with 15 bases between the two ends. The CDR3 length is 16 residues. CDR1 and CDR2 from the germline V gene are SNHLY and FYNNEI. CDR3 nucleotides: TGTGCCAGCAGTGAGACGGGGGGCGGGAGGAACACTGAAGCTTTCTTT. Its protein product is CASSETGGGRNTEAFF.

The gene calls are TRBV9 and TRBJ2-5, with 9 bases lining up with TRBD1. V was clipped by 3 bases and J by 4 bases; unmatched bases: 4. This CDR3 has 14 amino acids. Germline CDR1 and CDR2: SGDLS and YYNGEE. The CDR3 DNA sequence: TGTGCCAGCAGCGCCCGGGACAGGGCAGAGACCCAGTACTTC. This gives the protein CASSARDRAETQYF. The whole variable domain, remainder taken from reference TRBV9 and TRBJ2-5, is DSGVTQTPKHLITATGQRVTLRCSPRSGDLSVYWYQQSLDQGLQFLIQYYNGEERAKGNILERFSAQQFPDLHSELNLSSLELGDSALYFCASSARDRAETQYFGPGTRLLVL.

Here the CDR3 DNA reads TGTGCCAGCAAGGAGAGAGACTATGGCTACACCTTC. The encoded protein is CASKERDYGYTF. V usage is TRBV27 and J usage is TRBJ1-2; D unresolved. Trimming left V 7 bases short and J 3 bases short, with 9 bases between. Germline-derived CDR1 and CDR2 are MNHEY and SMNVEV (reference sequence). This CDR3 comprises 12 residues.

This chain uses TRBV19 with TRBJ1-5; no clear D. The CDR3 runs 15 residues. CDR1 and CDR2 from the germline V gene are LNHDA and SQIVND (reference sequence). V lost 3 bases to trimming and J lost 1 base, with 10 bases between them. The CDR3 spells CASSIGGMSNQPQHF. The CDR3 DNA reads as TGTGCCAGTAGTATTGGCGGAATGAGCAATCAGCCCCAGCATTTT.

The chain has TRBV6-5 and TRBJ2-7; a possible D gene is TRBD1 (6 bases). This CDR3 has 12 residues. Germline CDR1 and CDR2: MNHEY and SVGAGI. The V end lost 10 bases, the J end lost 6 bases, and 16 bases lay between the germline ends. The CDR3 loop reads CATLGDNREQYF. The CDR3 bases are TGTGCCACCCTTGGGGACAACCGCGAGCAGTACTTC.

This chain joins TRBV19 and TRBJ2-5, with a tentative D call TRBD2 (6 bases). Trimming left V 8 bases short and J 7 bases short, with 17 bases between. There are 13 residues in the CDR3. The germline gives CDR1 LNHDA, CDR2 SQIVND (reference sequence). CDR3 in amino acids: CASSHGGRGTQYF. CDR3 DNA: TGTGCCAGTTCCCACGGGGGTAGGGGGACCCAGTACTTC. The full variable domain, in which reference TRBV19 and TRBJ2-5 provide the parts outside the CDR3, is DGGITQSPKYLFRKEGQNVTLSCEQNLNHDAMYWYRQDPGQGLRLIYYSQIVNDFQKGDIAEGYSVSREKKESFPLTVTSAQKNPTAFYLCASSHGGRGTQYFGPGTRLLVL.

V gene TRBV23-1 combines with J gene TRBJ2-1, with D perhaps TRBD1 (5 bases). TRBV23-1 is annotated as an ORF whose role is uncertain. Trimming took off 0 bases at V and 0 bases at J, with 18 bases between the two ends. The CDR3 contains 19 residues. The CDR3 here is CASSQSRRGGSSSYNEQFF. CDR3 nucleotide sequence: TGCGCCAGCAGTCAATCGCGAAGGGGCGGCTCCAGCTCCTACAATGAGCAGTTCTTC.

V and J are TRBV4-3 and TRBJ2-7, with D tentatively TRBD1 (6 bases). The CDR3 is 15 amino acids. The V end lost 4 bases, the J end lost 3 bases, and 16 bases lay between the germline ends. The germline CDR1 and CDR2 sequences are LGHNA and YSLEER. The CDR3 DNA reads TGCGCCAGCAGCCTTCAAACTACAGGGATCTACGAGCAGTACTTC. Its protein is CASSLQTTGIYEQYF.

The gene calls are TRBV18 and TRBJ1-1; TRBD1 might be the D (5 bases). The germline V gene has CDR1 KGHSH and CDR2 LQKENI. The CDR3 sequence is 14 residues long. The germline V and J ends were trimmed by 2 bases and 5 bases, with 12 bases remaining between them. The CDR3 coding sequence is TGTGCCAGCTCACCAACTGGACAATGGACTGAAGCTTTCTTT. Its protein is CASSPTGQWTEAFF.

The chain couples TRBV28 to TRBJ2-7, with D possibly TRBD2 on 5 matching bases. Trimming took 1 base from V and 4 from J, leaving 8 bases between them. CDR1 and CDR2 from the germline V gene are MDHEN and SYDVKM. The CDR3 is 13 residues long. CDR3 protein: CASSLSGDYEQYF. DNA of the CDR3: TGTGCCAGCAGTTTATCCGGGGATTACGAGCAGTACTTC.

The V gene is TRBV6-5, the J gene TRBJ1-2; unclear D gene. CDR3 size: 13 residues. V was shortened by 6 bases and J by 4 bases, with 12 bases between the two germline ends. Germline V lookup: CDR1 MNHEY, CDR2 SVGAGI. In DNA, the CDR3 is TGTGCCAGCAGCCCCCCCAGCCTCTATGGCTACACCTTC. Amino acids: CASSPPSLYGYTF.

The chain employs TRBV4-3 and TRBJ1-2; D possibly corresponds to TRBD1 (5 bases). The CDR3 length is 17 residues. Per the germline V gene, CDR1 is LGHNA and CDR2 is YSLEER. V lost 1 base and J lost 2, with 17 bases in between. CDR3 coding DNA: TGCGCCAGCAGCCAAGGGGGGACCTGGCAGACGAACTATGGCTACACCTTC. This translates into CASSQGGTWQTNYGYTF.

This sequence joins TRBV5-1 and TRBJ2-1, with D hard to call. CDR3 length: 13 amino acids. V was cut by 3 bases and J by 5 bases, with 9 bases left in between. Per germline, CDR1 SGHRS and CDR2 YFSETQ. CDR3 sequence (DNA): TGCGCCAGCAGCTCCCGGGTGGACAATGAGCAGTTCTTC. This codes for CASSSRVDNEQFF.

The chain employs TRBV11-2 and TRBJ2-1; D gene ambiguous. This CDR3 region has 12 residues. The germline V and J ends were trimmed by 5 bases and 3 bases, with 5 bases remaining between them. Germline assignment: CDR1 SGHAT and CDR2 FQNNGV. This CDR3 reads CASSPDYNEQFF. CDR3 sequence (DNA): TGTGCCAGCAGCCCTGACTACAATGAGCAGTTCTTC. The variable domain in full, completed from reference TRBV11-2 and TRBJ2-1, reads EAGVAQSPRYKIIEKRQSVAFWCNPISGHATLYWYQQILGQGPKLLIQFQNNGVVDDSQLPKDRFSAERLKGVDSTLKIQPAKLEDSAVYLCASSPDYNEQFFGPGTRLTVL.

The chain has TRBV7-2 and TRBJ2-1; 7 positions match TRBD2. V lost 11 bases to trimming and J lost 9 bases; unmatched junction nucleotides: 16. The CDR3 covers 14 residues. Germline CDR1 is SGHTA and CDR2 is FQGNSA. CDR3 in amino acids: CALRAGARSSEQFF. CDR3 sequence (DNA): TGTGCCCTCCGGGCGGGAGCCCGCAGCAGTGAGCAGTTCTTC.